The 23 T cell receptor beta chains presented below share a single source sample, sequenced in a study of blood T cell repertoires in COVID-19 (dated by TCRdb to 2018 to 2020). Library preparation was by the immunoSEQ multiplex PCR assay. The table was pulled from immuneACCESS by TCRdb, which kept in-frame rearrangements only. Such tables lose some clones; where checked, under half of the loss comes from unresolved V genes, and the rest has no known cause. For this sample there are some 71,000 clones; over 65% appear just once. The ten most abundant clones make up roughly 0.83% of the sample. Input material: peripheral blood. Every receptor here comes from a woman in her sixties or seventies with acute or convalescent COVID-19.

This clone has more than one count but fewer than ten. The V gene is TRBV2, the J gene TRBJ2-3, with D perhaps TRBD2 (6 bases). The CDR3 contains 14 residues. CDR1 is SNHLY, CDR2 FYNNEI, per germline. V was clipped by 8 bases and J by 0 bases, with 12 bases between them. The CDR3 region is CASRRAGSTDTQYF. DNA of the CDR3: TGTGCCAGCCGCCGCGCGGGGAGCACAGATACGCAGTATTTT. The variable domain in full, with the rest retrieved from reference TRBV2 and TRBJ2-3, is EPEVTQTPSHQVTQMGQEVILRCVPISNHLYFYWYRQILGQKVEFLVSFYNNEISEKSEIFDDQFSVERPDGSNFTLKIRSTKLEDSAMYFCASRRAGSTDTQYFGPGTRLTVL.

The rearrangement joins TRBV19 to TRBJ2-7, with 9 bases matching TRBD1. The CDR3 extends over 14 amino acids. J was trimmed by 5 bases and V by 2 bases; bases with no gene match: 4. Germline V gene data show CDR1 as LNHDA and CDR2 as SQIVND (reference sequence). DNA of the CDR3: TGTGCCAGTAGTATAAGGACAGGGGAACACGAGCAGTACTTC. It codes for CASSIRTGEHEQYF.

The chain carries TRBV10-1 and TRBJ1-2; perhaps TRBD1 as D (6 bases). Germline CDR1 is WNHNN and CDR2 is SYGVQD (reference sequence). Trimming removed 6 bases from V and 8 bases from J, with 19 bases in between. The CDR3 covers 14 residues. The CDR3 DNA reads TGCGCCAGCAGCCCGTCAGGGGATCCAACAGGCTACACCTTC. It encodes CASSPSGDPTGYTF.

The chain uses TRBV7-2 and TRBJ2-1, with TRBD2 identical over 7 bases. V was pared by 5 bases and J by 4 bases, with 8 bases of the junction left unmatched. This CDR3 has 15 residues. Germline CDR1 reads SGHTA; CDR2 reads FQGNSA. The CDR3 loop is CASSKEIAGYNEQFF. The CDR3 DNA reads TGTGCCAGCAGCAAGGAAATAGCGGGTTACAATGAGCAGTTCTTC.

The chain is built from TRBV6-2 or TRBV6-3 and TRBJ2-3; 9 nucleotides line up with TRBD2. J was trimmed by 6 bases and V by 0 bases; bases with no gene match: 7. The CDR3 spans 16 residues. Germline V gene lookup returns CDR1 MNHEY and CDR2 SVGEGT. In nucleotides, the CDR3 is TGTGCCAGCAGTTACTCGACGCGGGGGGGCCTGGATACGCAGTATTTT. Translating gives CASSYSTRGGLDTQYF.

The J gene is TRBJ2-5, the V gene TRBV11-2; the match to TRBD2 covers 12 bases. This CDR3 has 16 residues. V trimming: 3 bases; J trimming: 5 bases; junction bases outside the gene matches: 7. The germline gives CDR1 SGHAT, CDR2 FQNNGV. CDR3 region: CASSFLAGGPAETQYF. In nucleotides, the CDR3 is TGTGCCAGCAGCTTTCTAGCGGGAGGGCCAGCCGAGACCCAGTACTTC. The full variable domain, in which reference TRBV11-2 and TRBJ2-5 provide the parts outside the CDR3, is EAGVAQSPRYKIIEKRQSVAFWCNPISGHATLYWYQQILGQGPKLLIQFQNNGVVDDSQLPKDRFSAERLKGVDSTLKIQPAKLEDSAVYLCASSFLAGGPAETQYFGPGTRLLVL.

The rearrangement uses TRBV10-3 and TRBJ2-1; maybe TRBD2 (5 bases). In germline, CDR1 is ENHRY, CDR2 SYGVKD. The CDR3 covers 13 residues. Trimming took off 0 bases at V and 7 bases at J, with 7 bases between the two ends. The CDR3 sequence: CAISESQRNEQFF. In DNA, the CDR3 is TGTGCCATCAGTGAGTCCCAGCGGAATGAGCAGTTCTTC.

The chain recombines TRBV5-1 with TRBJ2-1; 9 nucleotides align to TRBD2. CDR1 is SGHRS and CDR2 is YFSETQ in the germline V gene. The CDR3 runs 15 residues. V dropped 0 bases and J dropped 8; count of bases not matched to a gene: 6. In nucleotides, the CDR3 is TGCGCCAGCAGCTTGGCGGGCGGGGGGGCCGATGAGCAGTTCTTC. It yields the protein CASSLAGGGADEQFF.

CDR3 coding DNA: TGTGCCAGCAGCCAAGATTGGGGGGGCCGGGAGACCCAGTACTTC. Its protein is CASSQDWGGRETQYF. The chain combines TRBV14 with TRBJ2-5; D might be TRBD2 (7 bases). The length of the CDR3 is 15 residues. V shed 0 bases and J shed 5 bases, with 13 bases lying between them. The V gene's germline CDR1 is SGHDN and CDR2 FVKESK.

The chain couples TRBV30 to TRBJ2-7; 8 bases agree with TRBD1. CDR3 length equals 11 residues. The ends lost 5 bases at V and 6 bases at J; junction bases unmatched: 3. Looked up from germline, CDR1 is GTSNPN and CDR2 is SVGIG (reference sequence). The CDR3 nucleotides are TGTGCCTGGGACAGGGGATCCGAGCAGTACTTC. Amino acids: CAWDRGSEQYF.

This rearrangement joins TRBV28 to TRBJ1-2, with a weak D call TRBD1 (6 bases). The CDR3 spans 15 residues. V was clipped by 5 bases and J by 3 bases, with 16 bases between them. Per the germline V gene, CDR1 is MDHEN and CDR2 is SYDVKM. CDR3 nucleotides: TGTGCCAGCAGTCGGCGGGGGGCTGGAGACTATGGCTACACCTTC. Translated, it gives CASSRRGAGDYGYTF.

This chain connects TRBV11-2 to TRBJ2-7, with 9 positions matching TRBD1. After removal of 2 bases from V and 6 bases from J, the junction contained 2 bases not matched to a gene. This CDR3 contains 13 residues. From germline, CDR1 is SGHAT and CDR2 FQNNGV. The CDR3 reads CASSLYRGLEQYF. CDR3 nucleotides: TGTGCCAGCAGCTTATACAGGGGGCTCGAGCAGTACTTC. The variable domain in full, completed from reference TRBV11-2 and TRBJ2-7, reads EAGVAQSPRYKIIEKRQSVAFWCNPISGHATLYWYQQILGQGPKLLIQFQNNGVVDDSQLPKDRFSAERLKGVDSTLKIQPAKLEDSAVYLCASSLYRGLEQYFGPGTRLTVT.

V and J are TRBV5-6 and TRBJ1-5; TRBD1 matches 7 bases. This CDR3 contains 14 residues. Germline CDR1 and CDR2: SGHDT and YYEEEE. The J segment lost 2 bases and the V segment lost 2 bases, leaving 1 base of the junction unmatched. CDR3 in DNA: TGTGCCAGCAGCTTTGGACAGGGCAATCAGCCCCAGCATTTT. Residues: CASSFGQGNQPQHF.

In this sample, this clone turned up once. V is TRBV4-1 and J is TRBJ1-1; 9 bases fit TRBD1. The CDR3 is 16 residues long. Germline CDR1 and CDR2: MGHRA and YSYEKL. With 4 bases clipped from V and 11 bases from J, the junction kept 17 bases outside the gene matches. The chain's CDR3 is CASSPGQGGRRNGAFF. The CDR3 region has the DNA TGCGCCAGCAGCCCGGGACAGGGCGGTCGACGCAATGGGGCTTTCTTT.

With regard to this clone: In the same sample, other DNA sequences code for this CDR3. The chain combines TRBV28 with TRBJ2-5, with 7 bases matching TRBD1. V lost 3 bases and J lost 4; bases outside the gene matches: 2. This CDR3 has 13 residues. Germline V gene sequence: CDR1 MDHEN, CDR2 SYDVKM. CDR3 sequence (DNA): TGTGCCAGCAGTTTGACAGGGAGAGAGACCCAGTACTTC. Its translation is CASSLTGRETQYF.

This clone is a singleton in its sample. The chain uses TRBV18 and TRBJ2-3; TRBD1 agrees at 10 bases. J lost 1 base, V lost 3 bases, and 4 bases had no gene match. CDR3 length: 16 residues. The V gene's germline CDR1 is KGHSH and CDR2 LQKENI. As DNA, the CDR3 is TGTGCCAGCTCACCCACTGGACAGGGGGGCACAGATACGCAGTATTTT. Amino acid sequence: CASSPTGQGGTDTQYF.

CDR3 in amino acids: CAWGTGLAQAFF. CDR3 sequence (DNA): TGTGCCTGGGGGACAGGGCTGGCCCAAGCTTTCTTT. The rearrangement links TRBV30 to TRBJ1-1; the match to TRBD1 covers 9 bases. CDR1 and CDR2 (germline): GTSNPN, SVGIG (reference sequence). The CDR3 covers 12 residues. V lost 5 bases and J lost 9; bases outside the gene matches: 7.

This clone occurred once. The rearrangement links TRBV7-3 to TRBJ2-2; D gene uncertain. Trimming removed 1 base from V and 2 bases from J, with 5 bases in between. CDR1 is SGHTA, CDR2 FQGTGA, per germline. CDR3 length: 14 residues. Here the CDR3 reads CASSLISNTGELFF. Here the CDR3 DNA reads TGTGCCAGCAGCTTAATCAGTAACACCGGGGAGCTGTTTTTT.

This clone appeared once. The V call is TRBV2, the J call TRBJ1-2; TRBD1 matches 8 bases. Trimming took 7 bases from V and 8 from J; bases not matched to a gene: 12. Looked up from germline, CDR1 is SNHLY and CDR2 is FYNNEI. The length of the CDR3 is 14 residues. DNA of the CDR3: TGTGCCAGCAATCGGTTAAAGACAGGGGACGGCTACACCTTC. This gives the protein CASNRLKTGDGYTF.

V usage is TRBV5-8 and J usage is TRBJ1-4; D not resolved. CDR1 SGHTS and CDR2 YDEGEE come from the germline V gene. Trimming shortened V by 4 bases and J by 8 bases, and 12 bases separated the two germline ends. This CDR3 region has 13 residues. CDR3: CASSRARGEKLFF. The DNA for the CDR3 is TGTGCCAGCAGCAGGGCGCGGGGAGAAAAACTGTTTTTT.

The chain links TRBV19 to TRBJ1-3; D ambiguous. Deletions cut 4 bases from V and 0 bases from J, with 16 bases between. This CDR3 contains 17 residues. Germline values: CDR1 LNHDA, CDR2 SQIVND (reference sequence). The DNA of the CDR3 is TGTGCCAGTAGTAGTTCGAGGGATCGAGTCTCTGGAAACACCATATATTTT. Translating gives CASSSSRDRVSGNTIYF.

This sequence joins TRBV7-2 and TRBJ2-3, with 7 bases that match TRBD2. Looked up from germline, CDR1 is SGHTA and CDR2 is FQGNSA. The CDR3 covers 17 residues. J lost 0 bases, V lost 4 bases, and 10 bases had no gene match. CDR3 nucleotide sequence: TGTGCCAGCAGCTCCTTCGGGGGGTCTATTAGCACAGATACGCAGTATTTT. It encodes CASSSFGGSISTDTQYF. Using reference TRBV7-2 and TRBJ2-3 for the parts outside the CDR3, the full variable domain is GAGVSQSPSNKVTEKGKDVELRCDPISGHTALYWYRQSLGQGLEFLIYFQGNSAPDKSGLPSDRFSAERTGGSVSTLTIQRTQQEDSAVYLCASSSFGGSISTDTQYFGPGTRLTVL.

The V and J genes are TRBV27 and TRBJ2-2; 11 nucleotides agree with TRBD2. The CDR3 consists of 15 residues. CDR1 and CDR2 (germline): MNHEY, SMNVEV (reference sequence). V trimming: 4 bases; J trimming: 9 bases; junction bases outside the gene matches: 7. DNA of the CDR3: TGTGCCAGCAGTTGGGGACTAGCGGTGGGGCGGGAGCTGTTTTTT. Translated, it gives CASSWGLAVGRELFF.